This T cell receptor beta chain was identified in a study of CD8 T cells in ankylosing spondylitis. Overall study findings and caveats: The study identified a TCR beta motif of roughly eight highly homologous variants that appeared characteristic of ankylosing spondylitis blood.

The table lists this clonotype with many counts. Its antigen is undetermined. TCRdb re-analysed the 5' RACE reads in MiXCR, keeping a single row per CDR3 protein. The table includes just over 300,000 distinct CDR3 sequences, less than 25% detected once. This CDR3 is 11 amino acids long. Between the trimmed V and J ends, which lost 9 bases and 2 bases, there was a span of 8 bases. Germline-derived CDR1 and CDR2 are MNHEY and SVGAGI. The genes are TRBV6-5 and TRBJ2-7; D is unresolved. This clonotype was obtained from a female donor with ankylosing spondylitis or in good health (not recorded which). Sample: blood, either unsorted or a sorted T cell fraction (not recorded which). This CDR3 reads CARPQAYEQYF. CDR3 in DNA: TGTGCCAGGCCGCAAGCCTACGAGCAGTACTTC.